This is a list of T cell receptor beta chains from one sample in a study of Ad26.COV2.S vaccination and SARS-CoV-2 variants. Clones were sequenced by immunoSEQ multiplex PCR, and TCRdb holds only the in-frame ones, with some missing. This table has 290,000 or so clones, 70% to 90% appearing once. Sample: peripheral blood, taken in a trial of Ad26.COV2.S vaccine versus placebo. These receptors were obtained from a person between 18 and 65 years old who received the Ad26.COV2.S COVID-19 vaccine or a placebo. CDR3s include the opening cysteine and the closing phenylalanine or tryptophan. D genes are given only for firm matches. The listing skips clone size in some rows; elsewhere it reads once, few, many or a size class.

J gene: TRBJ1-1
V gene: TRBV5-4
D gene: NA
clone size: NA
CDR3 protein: CASSQDPSTEAFF
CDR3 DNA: TGTGCCAGCAGCCAGGACCCCAGCACTGAAGCTTTCTTT

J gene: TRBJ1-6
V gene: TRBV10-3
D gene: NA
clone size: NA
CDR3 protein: CAISDDSSIPLHF
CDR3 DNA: TGTGCCATCAGTGACGACAGTTCCATACCCCTCCACTTT

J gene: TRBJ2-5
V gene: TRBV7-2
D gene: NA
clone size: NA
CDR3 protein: CASSVTRLPQETQYF
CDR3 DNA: TGTGCCAGCAGCGTAACTAGATTGCCCCAAGAGACCCAGTACTTC

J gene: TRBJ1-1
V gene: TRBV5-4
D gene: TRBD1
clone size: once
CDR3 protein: CASSGTGRRLRGTEAFF
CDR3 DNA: TGTGCCAGCAGCGGGACAGGGAGGAGACTACGAGGCACTGAAGCTTTCTTT

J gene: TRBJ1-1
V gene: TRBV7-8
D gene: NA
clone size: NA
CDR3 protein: CASKGREGLAEAFF
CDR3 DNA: TGTGCCAGTAAGGGACGGGAGGGGCTAGCTGAAGCTTTCTTT

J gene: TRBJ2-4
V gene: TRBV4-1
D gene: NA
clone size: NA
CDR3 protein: CASSLDIQYF
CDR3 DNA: TGCGCCAGCAGCCTGGACATTCAGTACTTC

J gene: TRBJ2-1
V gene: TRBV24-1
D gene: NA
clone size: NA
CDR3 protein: CATSGPGAYNEQFF
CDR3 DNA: TGTGCCACCAGTGGCCCAGGGGCCTACAATGAGCAGTTCTTC

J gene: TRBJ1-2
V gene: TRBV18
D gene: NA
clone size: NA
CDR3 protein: CASSPYWTNYGYTF
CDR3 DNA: TGTGCCAGCTCACCATATTGGACCAACTATGGCTACACCTTC

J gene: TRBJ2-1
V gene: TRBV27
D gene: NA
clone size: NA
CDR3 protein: CASSPISHPTSYNEQFF
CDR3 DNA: TGTGCCAGCAGTCCGATCTCTCACCCTACTTCCTACAATGAGCAGTTCTTC

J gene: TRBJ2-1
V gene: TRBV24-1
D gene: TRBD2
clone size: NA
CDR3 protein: CATSVRGDEQFF
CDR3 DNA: TGTGCCACCAGTGTTCGGGGGGATGAGCAGTTCTTC

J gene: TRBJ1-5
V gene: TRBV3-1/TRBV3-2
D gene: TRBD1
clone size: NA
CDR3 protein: CASSSSGQGNQPQHF
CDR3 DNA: TGTGCCAGCAGCAGTTCGGGACAGGGCAATCAGCCCCAGCATTTT

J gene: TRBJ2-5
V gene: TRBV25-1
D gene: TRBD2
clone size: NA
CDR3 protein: CASSDPGLAGAETQYF
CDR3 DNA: TGTGCCAGCAGTGATCCAGGACTAGCGGGAGCAGAGACCCAGTACTTC

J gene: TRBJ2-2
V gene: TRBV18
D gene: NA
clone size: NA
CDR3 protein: CASSPPAGSGELFF
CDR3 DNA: TGTGCCAGCTCACCACCGGCAGGGTCCGGGGAGCTGTTTTTT

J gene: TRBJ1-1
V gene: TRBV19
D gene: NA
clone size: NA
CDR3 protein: CASSLRGNTEAFF
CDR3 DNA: TGTGCCAGTAGTCTCAGGGGGAACACTGAAGCTTTCTTT

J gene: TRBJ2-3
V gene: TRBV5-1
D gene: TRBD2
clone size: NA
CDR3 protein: CASSGALAGGPNTQYF
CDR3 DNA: TGCGCCAGCAGCGGTGCTTTGGCGGGGGGGCCGAATACGCAGTATTTT

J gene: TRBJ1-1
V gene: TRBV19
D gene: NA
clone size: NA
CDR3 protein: CASSIRVAGANTEAFF
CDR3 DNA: TGTGCCAGTAGTATAAGGGTGGCAGGGGCGAACACTGAAGCTTTCTTT

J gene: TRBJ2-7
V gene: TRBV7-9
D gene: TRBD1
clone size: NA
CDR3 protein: CASSLPGQGDWSF
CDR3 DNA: TGTGCCAGCAGCTTACCGGGACAGGGGGACTGGAGCTTC

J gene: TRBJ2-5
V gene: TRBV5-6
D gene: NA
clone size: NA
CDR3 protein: CASSFGHLQETQYF
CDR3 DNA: TGTGCCAGCAGCTTCGGACACCTCCAAGAGACCCAGTACTTC

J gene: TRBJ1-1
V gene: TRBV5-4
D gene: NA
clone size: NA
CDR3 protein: CASSLDVGLNTEAFF
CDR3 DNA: TGTGCCAGCAGCCTGGACGTGGGGCTGAACACTGAAGCTTTCTTT

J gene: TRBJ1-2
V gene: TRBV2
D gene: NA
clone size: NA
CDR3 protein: CASSDPGLPGEGYTF
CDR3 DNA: TGTGCCAGCAGTGACCCGGGACTCCCCGGCGAAGGCTACACCTTC

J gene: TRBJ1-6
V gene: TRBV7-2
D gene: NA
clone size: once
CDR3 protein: CASSLTRAVTAHSPLHF
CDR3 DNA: TGTGCCAGCAGCTTAACCCGGGCAGTAACTGCCCATTCACCCCTCCACTTT

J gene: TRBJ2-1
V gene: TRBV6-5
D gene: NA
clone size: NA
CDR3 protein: CASRPPLRNEQFF
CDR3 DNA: TGTGCCAGCAGGCCCCCTCTAAGGAATGAGCAGTTCTTC

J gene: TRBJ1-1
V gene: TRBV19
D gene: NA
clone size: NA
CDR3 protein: CASSEIQGNERRSTEAFF
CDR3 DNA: TGTGCCAGTTCTGAGATACAGGGAAATGAAAGGCGGTCCACTGAAGCTTTCTTT

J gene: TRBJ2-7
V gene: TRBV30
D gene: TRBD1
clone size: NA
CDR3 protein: CAWSFGDSLGSYEQYF
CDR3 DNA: TGTGCCTGGAGTTTCGGGGACAGTTTAGGGTCCTACGAGCAGTACTTC

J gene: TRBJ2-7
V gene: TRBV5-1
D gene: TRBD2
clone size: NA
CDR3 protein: CASSPSGSSYEQYF
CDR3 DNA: TGCGCCAGCAGCCCTAGCGGGAGCTCCTACGAGCAGTACTTC

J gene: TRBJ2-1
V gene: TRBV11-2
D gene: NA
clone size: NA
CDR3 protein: CASTEYMDNEQFF
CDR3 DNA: TGTGCCAGCACCGAATATATGGACAATGAGCAGTTCTTC

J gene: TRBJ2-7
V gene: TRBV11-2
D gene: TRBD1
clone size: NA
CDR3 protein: CASSSDRGTYEQYF
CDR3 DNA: TGTGCCAGCAGCTCAGACAGGGGAACCTACGAGCAGTACTTC

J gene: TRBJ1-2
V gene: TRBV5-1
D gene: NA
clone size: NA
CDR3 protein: CASSFEDGNYGYTF
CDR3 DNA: TGCGCCAGCAGCTTTGAGGACGGTAACTATGGCTACACCTTC

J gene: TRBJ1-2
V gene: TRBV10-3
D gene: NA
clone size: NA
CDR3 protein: CAISDPRFAAYNYGYTF
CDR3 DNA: TGTGCCATCAGTGATCCCCGATTTGCAGCCTATAACTATGGCTACACCTTC

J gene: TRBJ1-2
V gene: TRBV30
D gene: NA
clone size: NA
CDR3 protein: CACLHTNYGYTF
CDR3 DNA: TGTGCCTGCCTACACACAAACTATGGCTACACCTTC

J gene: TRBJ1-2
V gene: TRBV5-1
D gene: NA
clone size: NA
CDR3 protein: CASSLTTEGYGYTF
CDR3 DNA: TGCGCCAGCAGCTTGACCACGGAGGGCTATGGCTACACCTTC

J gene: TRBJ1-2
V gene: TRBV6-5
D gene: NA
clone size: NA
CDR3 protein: CASRGTRNYGYTF
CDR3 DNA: TGTGCCAGCCGGGGGACACGTAACTATGGCTACACCTTC

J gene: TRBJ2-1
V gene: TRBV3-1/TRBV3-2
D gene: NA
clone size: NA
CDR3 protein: CASSQRVPGLEDEQFF
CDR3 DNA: TGTGCCAGCAGCCAAAGGGTTCCAGGCCTCGAAGATGAGCAGTTCTTC

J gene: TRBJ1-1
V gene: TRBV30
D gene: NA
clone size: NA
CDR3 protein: CAWSNGDPGSTEAFF
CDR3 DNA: TGTGCCTGGAGTAACGGGGACCCGGGAAGCACTGAAGCTTTCTTT

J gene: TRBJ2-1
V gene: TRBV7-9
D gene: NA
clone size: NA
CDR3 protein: CASSFLQLGDEQFF
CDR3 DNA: TGTGCCAGCAGCTTTCTCCAATTGGGGGATGAGCAGTTCTTC

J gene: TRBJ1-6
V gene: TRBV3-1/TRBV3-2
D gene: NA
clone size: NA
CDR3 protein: CASSQVVSSYNSPLHF
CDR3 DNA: TGTGCCAGCAGCCAAGTGGTAAGCTCCTATAATTCACCCCTCCACTTT

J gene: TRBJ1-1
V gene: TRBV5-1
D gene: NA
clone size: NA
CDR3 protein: CASSLYGRNTEAFF
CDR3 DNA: TGCGCCAGCAGCTTGTATGGGAGGAACACTGAAGCTTTCTTT

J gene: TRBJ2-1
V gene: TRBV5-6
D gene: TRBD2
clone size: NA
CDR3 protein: CASRDGLAGVVDEQFF
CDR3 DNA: TGTGCCAGCAGGGATGGACTAGCGGGAGTCGTCGATGAGCAGTTCTTC

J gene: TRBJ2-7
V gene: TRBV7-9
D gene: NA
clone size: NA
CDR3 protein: CASSPPLGGHEQYF
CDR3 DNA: TGTGCCAGCAGCCCACCCCTGGGGGGCCACGAGCAGTACTTC

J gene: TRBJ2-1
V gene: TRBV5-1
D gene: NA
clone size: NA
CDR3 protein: CASSFTESSYNEQFF
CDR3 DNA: TGCGCCAGCAGCTTTACGGAGAGCTCCTACAATGAGCAGTTCTTC

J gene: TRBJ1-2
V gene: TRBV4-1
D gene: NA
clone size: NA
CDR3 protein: CASSQVGRKVQGYGYTF
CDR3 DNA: TGCGCCAGCAGCCAAGTTGGCAGGAAGGTGCAAGGATATGGCTACACCTTC